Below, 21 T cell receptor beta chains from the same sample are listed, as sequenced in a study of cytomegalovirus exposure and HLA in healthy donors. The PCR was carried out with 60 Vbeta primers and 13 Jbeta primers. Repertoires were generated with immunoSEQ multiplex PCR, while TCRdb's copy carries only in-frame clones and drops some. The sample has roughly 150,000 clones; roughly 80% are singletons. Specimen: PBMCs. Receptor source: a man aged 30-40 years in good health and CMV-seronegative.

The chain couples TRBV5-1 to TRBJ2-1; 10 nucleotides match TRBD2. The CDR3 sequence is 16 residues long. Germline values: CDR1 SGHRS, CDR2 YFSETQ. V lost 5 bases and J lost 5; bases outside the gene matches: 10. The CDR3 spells CASRRDVAGGHNEQFF. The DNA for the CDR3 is TGCGCCAGCAGACGGGATGTAGCGGGGGGCCACAATGAGCAGTTCTTC.

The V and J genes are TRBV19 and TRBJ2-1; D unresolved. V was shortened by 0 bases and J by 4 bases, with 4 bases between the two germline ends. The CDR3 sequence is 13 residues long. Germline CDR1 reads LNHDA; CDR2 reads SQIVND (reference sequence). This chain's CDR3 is CASSIDRYNEQFF. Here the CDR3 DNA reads TGTGCCAGTAGTATAGACCGTTACAATGAGCAGTTCTTC.

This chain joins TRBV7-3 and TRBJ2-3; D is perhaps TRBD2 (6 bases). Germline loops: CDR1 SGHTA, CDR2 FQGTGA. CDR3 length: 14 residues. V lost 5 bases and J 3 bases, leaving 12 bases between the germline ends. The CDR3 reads CASSPRLGTDTQYF. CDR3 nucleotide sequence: TGTGCCAGCAGCCCCCGACTAGGGACAGATACGCAGTATTTT.

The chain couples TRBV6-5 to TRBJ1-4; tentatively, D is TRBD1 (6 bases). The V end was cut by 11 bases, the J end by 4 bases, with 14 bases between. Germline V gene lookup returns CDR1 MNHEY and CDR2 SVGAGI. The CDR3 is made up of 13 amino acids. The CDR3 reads CAAGAEYNEKLFF. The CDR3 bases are TGTGCCGCAGGGGCCGAGTATAATGAAAAACTGTTTTTT.

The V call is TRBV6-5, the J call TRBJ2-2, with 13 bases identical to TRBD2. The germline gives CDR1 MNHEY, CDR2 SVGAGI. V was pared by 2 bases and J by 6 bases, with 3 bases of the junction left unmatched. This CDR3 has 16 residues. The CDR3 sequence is CASSYTGLAGAGELFF. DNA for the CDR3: TGTGCCAGCAGTTACACCGGACTAGCGGGAGCCGGGGAGCTGTTTTTT.

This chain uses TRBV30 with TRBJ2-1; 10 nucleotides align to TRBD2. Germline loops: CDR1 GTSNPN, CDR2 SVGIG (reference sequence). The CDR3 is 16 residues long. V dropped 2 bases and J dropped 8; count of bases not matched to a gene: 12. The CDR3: CAWSPTGSGRFYEQFF. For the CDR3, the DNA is TGTGCCTGGAGTCCCACGGGTAGCGGGAGGTTCTATGAGCAGTTCTTC. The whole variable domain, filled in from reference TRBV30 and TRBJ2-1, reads SQTIHQWPATLVQPVGSPLSLECTVEGTSNPNLYWYRQAAGRGLQLLFYSVGIGQISSEVPQNLSASRPQDRQFILSSKKLLLSDSGFYLCAWSPTGSGRFYEQFFGPGTRLTVL.

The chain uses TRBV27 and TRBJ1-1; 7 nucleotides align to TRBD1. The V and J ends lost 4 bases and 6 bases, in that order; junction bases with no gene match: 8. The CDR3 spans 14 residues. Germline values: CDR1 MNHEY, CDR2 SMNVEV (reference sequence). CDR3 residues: CASSSKTGSSEAFF. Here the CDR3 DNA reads TGTGCCAGCAGTTCCAAGACAGGGAGTTCTGAAGCTTTCTTT.

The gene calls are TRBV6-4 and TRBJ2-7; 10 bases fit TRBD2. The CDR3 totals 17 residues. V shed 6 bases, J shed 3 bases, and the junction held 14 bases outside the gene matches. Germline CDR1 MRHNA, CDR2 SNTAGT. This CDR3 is CASRGLAEPPGSYEQYF. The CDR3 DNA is TGTGCCAGCAGAGGACTAGCGGAACCCCCGGGGAGCTACGAGCAGTACTTC.

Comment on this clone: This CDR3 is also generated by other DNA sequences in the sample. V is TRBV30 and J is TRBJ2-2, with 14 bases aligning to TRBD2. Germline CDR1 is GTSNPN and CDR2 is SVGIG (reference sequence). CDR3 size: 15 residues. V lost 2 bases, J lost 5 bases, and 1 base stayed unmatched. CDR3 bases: TGTGCCTGGAGTAGACTAGCGGGGGGGACCGGGGAGCTGTTTTTT. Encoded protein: CAWSRLAGGTGELFF.

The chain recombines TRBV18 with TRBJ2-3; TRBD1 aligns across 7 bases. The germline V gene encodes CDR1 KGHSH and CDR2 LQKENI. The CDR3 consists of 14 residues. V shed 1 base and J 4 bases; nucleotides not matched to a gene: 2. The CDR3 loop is CASSPRQGPDTQYF. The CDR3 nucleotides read TGTGCCAGCTCACCACGACAGGGACCAGATACGCAGTATTTT.

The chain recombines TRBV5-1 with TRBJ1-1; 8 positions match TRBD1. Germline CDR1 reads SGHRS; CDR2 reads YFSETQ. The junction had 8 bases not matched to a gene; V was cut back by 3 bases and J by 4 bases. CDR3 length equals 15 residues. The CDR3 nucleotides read TGCGCCAGCAGCTCGCGGACAGGGTTGGTCACTGAAGCTTTCTTT. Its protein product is CASSSRTGLVTEAFF.

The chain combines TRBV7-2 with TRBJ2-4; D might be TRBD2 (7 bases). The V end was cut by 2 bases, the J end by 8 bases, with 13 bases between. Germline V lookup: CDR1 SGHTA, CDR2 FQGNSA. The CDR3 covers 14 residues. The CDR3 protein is CASSLNGGPDIQYF. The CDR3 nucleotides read TGTGCCAGCAGCTTAAACGGGGGGCCGGACATTCAGTACTTC.

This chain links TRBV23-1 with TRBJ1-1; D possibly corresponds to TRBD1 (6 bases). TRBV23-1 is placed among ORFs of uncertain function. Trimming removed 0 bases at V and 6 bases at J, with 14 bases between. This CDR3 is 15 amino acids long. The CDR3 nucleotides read TGCGCCAGCAGTCAATCGCGGGCCGAGGGGGCTGAAGCTTTCTTT. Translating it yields CASSQSRAEGAEAFF.

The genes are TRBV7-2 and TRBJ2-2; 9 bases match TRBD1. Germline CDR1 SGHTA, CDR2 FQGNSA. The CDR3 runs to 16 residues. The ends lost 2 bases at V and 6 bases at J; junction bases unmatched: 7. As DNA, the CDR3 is TGTGCCAGCAGCTTAAGGACGGGACAGGGTCCCGGGGAGCTGTTTTTT. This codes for CASSLRTGQGPGELFF.

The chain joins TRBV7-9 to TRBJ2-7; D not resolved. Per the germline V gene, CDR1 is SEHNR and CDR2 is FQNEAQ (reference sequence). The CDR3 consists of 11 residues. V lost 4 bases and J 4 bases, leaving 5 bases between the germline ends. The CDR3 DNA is TGTGCCAGCAGCTCCCAATACGAGCAGTACTTC. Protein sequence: CASSSQYEQYF.

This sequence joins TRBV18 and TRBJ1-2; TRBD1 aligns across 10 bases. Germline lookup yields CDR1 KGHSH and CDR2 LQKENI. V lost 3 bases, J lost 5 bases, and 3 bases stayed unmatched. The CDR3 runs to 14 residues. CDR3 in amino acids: CASSPDRGPYGYTF. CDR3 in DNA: TGTGCCAGCTCACCTGACAGGGGGCCATATGGCTACACCTTC.

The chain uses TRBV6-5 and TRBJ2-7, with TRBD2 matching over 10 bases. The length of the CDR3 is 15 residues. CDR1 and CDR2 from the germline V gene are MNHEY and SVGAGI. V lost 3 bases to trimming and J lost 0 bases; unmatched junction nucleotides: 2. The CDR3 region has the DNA TGTGCCAGCAGTTATACTAGCGGGGACTCCTACGAGCAGTACTTC. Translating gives CASSYTSGDSYEQYF.

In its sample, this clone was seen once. CDR3 amino acids: CASSSDRYSYNEQFF. The CDR3 DNA is TGTGCCAGCAGCTCGGACAGATACTCCTACAATGAGCAGTTCTTC. The rearrangement joins TRBV7-9 to TRBJ2-1; tentative D call: TRBD1 (6 bases). The CDR3 extends over 15 amino acids. Germline CDR1 reads SEHNR; CDR2 reads FQNEAQ (reference sequence). Trimming removed 4 bases at V and 0 bases at J, with 10 bases between.

The CDR3 DNA reads as TGTGCCAGCAGACTATACACAGATACGCAGTATTTT. Translated: CASRLYTDTQYF. The chain carries TRBV7-8 and TRBJ2-3; unclear D gene. The CDR3 is 12 amino acids. Germline V gene data show CDR1 as SGHVS and CDR2 as FQNEAQ. Trimming removed 6 bases from V and 2 bases from J, with 6 bases in between.

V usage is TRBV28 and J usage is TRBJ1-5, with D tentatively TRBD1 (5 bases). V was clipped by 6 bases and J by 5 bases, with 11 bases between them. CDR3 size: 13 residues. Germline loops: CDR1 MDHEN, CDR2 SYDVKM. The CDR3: CASRLLGDQPQHF. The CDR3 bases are TGTGCCAGCAGACTCTTAGGGGATCAGCCCCAGCATTTT.

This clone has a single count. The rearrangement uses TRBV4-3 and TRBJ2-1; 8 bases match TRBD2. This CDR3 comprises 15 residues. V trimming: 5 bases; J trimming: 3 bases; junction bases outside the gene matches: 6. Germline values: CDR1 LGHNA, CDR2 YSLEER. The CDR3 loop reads CASSAEAGVYNEQFF. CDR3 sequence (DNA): TGCGCCAGCAGCGCAGAAGCGGGAGTCTACAATGAGCAGTTCTTC.